This TCR beta chain was profiled in a study of Graves' ophthalmopathy and Graves' hyperthyroidism. The study, taken as a whole, reports: The 13-signature model separated ophthalmopathy from stable hyperthyroidism at just under 90% sensitivity and roughly 81% specificity.

Germline-derived CDR1 and CDR2 are LNHDA and SQIVND (reference sequence). Germline trimming cut 3 bases from V and 6 bases from J; bases unmatched to any gene: 1. The CDR3 runs 13 residues. From RNA, the CDR3 regions of TCR beta chains were amplified and sequenced. Scientists carried out first-round RT-PCR using HTBI primers and then a second-round multiplex PCR. One entry per CDR3 protein results from TCRdb running MiXCR on the multiplex PCR reads. Of about 660,000 distinct CDR3 sequences detected, more than 40% appear once; the ten largest clones hold over 2.5%. This clonotype was counted only a few times. Its antigen is not known.

Sequencing was performed on peripheral blood. The V gene is TRBV19, the J gene TRBJ2-2; TRBD1 matches 7 bases. The clonotype was recovered from an adult man with Graves' ophthalmopathy. DNA for the CDR3: TGTGCCAGTAGTATGCAGGGGGCCGGGGAGCTGTTTTTT. Protein: CASSMQGAGELFF.